A single sample gave rise to the 22 T cell receptor beta chains below, sequenced in a study of control samples from healthy donors and cancer patients. Here immunoSEQ multiplex PCR was the method, and the copy in TCRdb shows in-frame clones only, minus some. The top ten clones hold under 40% of a sample with approximately 90,000 clones, 70% to 85% of them seen once. The specimen sequenced was PBMCs. All receptors come from a man in his 70s with lung cancer.

This rearrangement joins TRBV30 to TRBJ2-7; D is ambiguous. The CDR3 contains 15 residues. Trimming took 0 bases from V and 7 from J, leaving 19 bases between them. Germline CDR1 reads GTSNPN; CDR2 reads SVGIG (reference sequence). CDR3 residues: CAWSVPRYLEEEQYF. The CDR3 bases are TGTGCCTGGAGTGTACCGAGGTACCTGGAAGAGGAGCAGTACTTC.

V is TRBV7-9 and J is TRBJ2-5, with 8 bases identical to TRBD2. The germline CDR1 and CDR2 sequences are SEHNR and FQNEAQ (reference sequence). The CDR3 covers 15 residues. Unmatched junction bases numbered 10, after V lost 1 base and J lost 9 bases. This chain's CDR3 is CASSLDAMSGGAQYF. The CDR3 DNA sequence: TGTGCCAGCAGCTTAGACGCGATGTCGGGGGGGGCCCAGTACTTC.

CDR3 sequence reads: CASNPRARAGNQPQHF. In DNA, the CDR3 is TGTGCCAGTAACCCACGGGCCAGGGCTGGCAATCAGCCCCAGCATTTT. The genes are TRBV19 and TRBJ1-5; the D gene is possibly TRBD1 (5 bases). The CDR3 has 16 residues. Germline CDR1 and CDR2: LNHDA and SQIVND (reference sequence). V dropped 7 bases and J dropped 2 bases, with 18 bases sitting between them.

This clone was detected only once. The chain links TRBV18 to TRBJ1-4; TRBD1 matches at 9 bases. The V and J ends lost 4 bases and 8 bases, in that order; junction bases with no gene match: 5. CDR1 is KGHSH and CDR2 is LQKENI in the germline V gene. This CDR3 contains 14 residues. As DNA, the CDR3 is TGTGCCAGCTCACTGGACAGGGGTTTGGAAAAACTGTTTTTT. This codes for CASSLDRGLEKLFF. The variable domain in full, completed from reference TRBV18 and TRBJ1-4, reads NAGVMQNPRHLVRRRGQEARLRCSPMKGHSHVYWYRQLPEEGLKFMVYLQKENIIDESGMPKERFSAEFPKEGPSILRIQQVVRGDSAAYFCASSLDRGLEKLFFGSGTQLSVL.

This clone showed up just once. The rearrangement links TRBV20-1 to TRBJ1-2; D gene uncertain. The length of the CDR3 is 12 residues. CDR1 and CDR2 (germline): DFQATT, SNEGSKA (reference sequence). The V end was cut by 3 bases, the J end by 6 bases, with 11 bases between. CDR3: CSASWQFDGYTF. The DNA for the CDR3 is TGCAGTGCTAGTTGGCAGTTCGATGGCTACACCTTC.

The V call is TRBV5-1, the J call TRBJ2-7; D may be TRBD1 or TRBD2 (6 bases each). CDR3 size: 14 residues. V was trimmed by 1 base and J by 5 bases, leaving 13 bases between them. Germline V CDR1 and CDR2: SGHRS, YFSETQ. The CDR3 sequence is CASSLPGATNEQYF. CDR3 nucleotides: TGCGCCAGCAGCTTGCCGGGGGCCACTAACGAGCAGTACTTC.

The chain couples TRBV11-1 to TRBJ1-4; D unresolved. In germline, CDR1 is SGHAT, CDR2 FQDESV (reference sequence). The V and J ends lost 4 bases and 10 bases respectively, with 16 bases between them. The length of the CDR3 is 14 residues. CDR3 bases: TGTGCCAGCAGCTCCGAGCGGGTCGCCCGAAAACTGTTTTTT. This codes for CASSSERVARKLFF.

The chain carries TRBV25-1 and TRBJ1-2; 9 nucleotides line up with TRBD1. The CDR3 spans 12 residues. Germline values: CDR1 MGHDK, CDR2 SYGVNS. V was pared by 6 bases and J by 4 bases, with 0 bases of the junction left unmatched. The CDR3 nucleotides read TGTGCCAGCAGGACAGGGGGCTATGGCTACACCTTC. Amino acids: CASRTGGYGYTF.

The chain employs TRBV6-5 and TRBJ2-4; tentatively, D is TRBD1 (5 bases). The CDR3 is 14 amino acids. The V and J ends lost 6 bases and 1 base respectively, with 10 bases between them. Germline CDR1 is MNHEY and CDR2 is SVGAGI. The CDR3 sequence is CASSLRQAKNIQYF. CDR3 nucleotide sequence: TGTGCCAGCAGCTTGCGACAGGCCAAAAACATTCAGTACTTC.

The genes are TRBV15 and TRBJ1-5; D uncertain. Germline CDR1 LNHNV, CDR2 YYDKDF (reference sequence). The length of the CDR3 is 20 residues. V gave up 4 bases and J gave up 3 bases, with 28 bases separating them. The CDR3 sequence is CATSKNVPWRLPSPNQPQHF. The CDR3 DNA reads as TGTGCCACCAGCAAGAATGTCCCATGGCGTCTCCCAAGTCCCAATCAGCCCCAGCATTTT.

The chain carries TRBV5-5 and TRBJ1-4; 7 bases match TRBD1. The CDR3 runs to 12 residues. J lost 8 bases, V lost 6 bases, and 4 bases had no gene match. From germline, CDR1 is SGHKS and CDR2 YYEKEE (reference sequence). The CDR3 nucleotides are TGTGCCAGCAAAACAGGGGAAGAAAAACTGTTTTTT. It specifies CASKTGEEKLFF.

The rearrangement uses TRBV5-1 and TRBJ2-7; possible D gene TRBD2, 7 bases. The CDR3 has 18 amino acids. The germline V and J ends were trimmed by 0 bases and 2 bases, with 21 bases remaining between them. Germline CDR1 reads SGHRS; CDR2 reads YFSETQ. The CDR3: CASSLAHTRGGATYEQYF. CDR3 coding DNA: TGCGCCAGCAGCTTGGCCCACACCCGAGGGGGGGCCACCTACGAGCAGTACTTC.

The rearrangement uses TRBV7-8 and TRBJ2-7; 8 nucleotides align to TRBD1. The CDR3 runs 17 residues. Germline CDR1 is SGHVS and CDR2 is FQNEAQ. The V and J ends lost 5 bases and 0 bases, in that order; junction bases with no gene match: 12. CDR3 in DNA: TGTGCCAGCAGCCCACTAACCAGGACAGGGAGCTCCTACGAGCAGTACTTC. This codes for CASSPLTRTGSSYEQYF.

The J gene is TRBJ2-7, the V gene TRBV7-9; 13 bases match TRBD2. V lost 5 bases and J lost 4; bases outside the gene matches: 5. The CDR3 has 15 residues. CDR1 and CDR2 from the germline V gene are SEHNR and FQNEAQ (reference sequence). The CDR3 DNA sequence: TGTGCCAGCAGCGACGGACTAGCGGGGGAATACGAGCAGTACTTC. Its translation is CASSDGLAGEYEQYF.

The genes are TRBV19 and TRBJ1-4; D is undetermined. The V gene's germline CDR1 is LNHDA and CDR2 SQIVND (reference sequence). Trimming pared 4 bases from V and 8 bases from J, leaving 20 bases between. There are 16 residues in the CDR3. This chain's CDR3 is CASSKWSIEDREKLFF. The CDR3 nucleotides are TGTGCCAGTAGTAAGTGGAGTATAGAGGATCGCGAAAAACTGTTTTTT.

The chain combines TRBV7-2 with TRBJ2-7; 9 nucleotides agree with TRBD2. The CDR3 runs 15 residues. The junction had 9 bases not matched to a gene; V was cut back by 3 bases and J by 6 bases. Germline CDR1 is SGHTA and CDR2 is FQGNSA. The CDR3 protein is CASSFRPGLAGEQYF. The CDR3 DNA reads TGTGCCAGCAGCTTCCGCCCGGGACTAGCTGGCGAGCAGTACTTC. The entire variable domain, with the rest obtained from reference TRBV7-2 and TRBJ2-7, is as follows: GAGVSQSPSNKVTEKGKDVELRCDPISGHTALYWYRQSLGQGLEFLIYFQGNSAPDKSGLPSDRFSAERTGGSVSTLTIQRTQQEDSAVYLCASSFRPGLAGEQYFGPGTRLTVT.

The rearrangement uses TRBV18 and TRBJ1-6; TRBD1 matches at 7 bases. Germline V gene lookup returns CDR1 KGHSH and CDR2 LQKENI. V lost 3 bases, J lost 7 bases, and 6 bases stayed unmatched. This CDR3 spans 15 amino acids. CDR3 protein: CASSPPQGRNSPLHF. The CDR3 bases are TGTGCCAGCTCACCTCCACAGGGGCGGAATTCACCCCTCCACTTT.

The chain recombines TRBV5-1 with TRBJ1-1; 8 nucleotides match TRBD1. The CDR3 totals 15 residues. V lost 4 bases to trimming and J lost 4 bases; unmatched junction nucleotides: 9. In germline, CDR1 is SGHRS, CDR2 YFSETQ. The CDR3 is CASSITGGRLTEAFF. The CDR3 DNA is TGCGCCAGCAGCATTACAGGGGGGCGGCTCACTGAAGCTTTCTTT.

This clone has a single count. This rearrangement joins TRBV4-3 to TRBJ1-2; possibly TRBD1 for D (5 bases). Trimming removed 1 base at V and 4 bases at J, with 16 bases between. Germline lookup yields CDR1 LGHNA and CDR2 YSLEER. CDR3 length: 16 residues. The CDR3 protein is CASSQGAGQGGYGYTF. In DNA, the CDR3 is TGCGCCAGCAGCCAAGGTGCTGGCCAGGGAGGCTATGGCTACACCTTC.

The chain uses TRBV13 and TRBJ1-1, with D possibly matching TRBD1 (5 bases). V gave up 2 bases and J gave up 2 bases, with 9 bases separating them. The CDR3 runs 14 residues. Per the germline V gene, CDR1 is PRHDT and CDR2 is FYEKMQ (reference sequence). The DNA of the CDR3 is TGTGCCAGCAGCTTAACAGGAGCCAACACTGAAGCTTTCTTT. Residues: CASSLTGANTEAFF.

The J gene is TRBJ1-5, the V gene TRBV28, with 9 bases fitting TRBD1. Per germline, CDR1 MDHEN and CDR2 SYDVKM. This CDR3 is built from 15 residues. The J segment lost 4 bases and the V segment lost 1 base, leaving 2 bases of the junction unmatched. This CDR3 is CASSLYGQGNQPQHF. The CDR3 nucleotides are TGTGCCAGCAGTTTATACGGACAGGGGAATCAGCCCCAGCATTTT. The whole variable domain, remainder taken from reference TRBV28 and TRBJ1-5, is DVKVTQSSRYLVKRTGEKVFLECVQDMDHENMFWYRQDPGLGLRLIYFSYDVKMKEKGDIPEGYSVSREKKERFSLILESASTNQTSMYLCASSLYGQGNQPQHFGDGTRLSIL.

The V and J genes are TRBV5-1 and TRBJ2-5; D is unresolved. V was pared by 6 bases and J by 1 base, with 16 bases between. The germline gives CDR1 SGHRS, CDR2 YFSETQ. This CDR3 has 15 residues. As DNA, the CDR3 is TGCGCCAGCAACCACGAGACCGGGCCCCAAGAGACCCAGTACTTC. Encoded protein: CASNHETGPQETQYF.